The sequence of this T cell receptor (beta chain) was determined in a study of tumor-infiltrating lymphocytes in primary liver carcinoma. From unsorted bulk tissue weighing about 20-32 mg, DNA and RNA were co-extracted. Making TCR beta cDNA involved around 500 ng total RNA and a constant-region primer. The TCR beta library was amplified through three nested multiplex PCR rounds in a modified ARM-PCR procedure. TRBV1-TRBV30 forward primers and a C-beta reverse primer were used in the first two PCR rounds, which each ran for ten to eleven cycles. TCRdb independently ran MiXCR on the multiplex PCR reads; one entry per CDR3 protein. The sample contains about 35,000 distinct CDR3 sequences, roughly 69% of which appear only once. Points on this clonotype: Germline is not matched at one junction end, which may reflect a read error.

The CDR3 is made up of 13 amino acids. CDR1 and CDR2 (germline): ENHRY, SYGVKD. The source of this sequence is a man aged 35 to 55 with primary liver carcinoma and hepatitis B virus infection. The chain couples TRBV10-3 to TRBJ2-5; 7 bases line up with TRBD2. The source material was liver tumor tissue from sampling region 4. As for subset: tumor region T4, right-lateral pole. CDR3: CTISVRERETQYF. The CDR3 bases are TGTACCATCAGTGTGCGGGAGCGAGAGACCCAGTACTTC.